This TCR beta chain appears in the sequencing data of a study of blood T cell repertoires in COVID-19 (TCRdb year 2020). At the level of the whole study: The collaborator samples originated in the United States, Italy and Spain and spanned the acute and convalescent phases of COVID-19. Sample metadata almost always included a de-identified subject ID, COVID-19 status, age in years and sex. Deeply sampled blood TCRbeta repertoires from subjects exposed to, actively infected with, or recovered from COVID-19 were included in the dataset. The prospective study material was composed of cDNA or gDNA derived from T cells, B-cell-depleted T cells, or PBMCs. The repertoires were made available in a free public database intended to serve as a resource for research on the immune response to SARS-CoV-2. Where available, HLA class I and class II types were obtained from metadata supplied by the sample provider rather than from assay-based typing. The samples were drawn from two sources: the first 160 participants of the ongoing ImmuneRACE study, and about 1,300 subjects contributed by 6 global collaborators.

In the germline V gene (reference sequence), CDR1 corresponds to SGHNT and CDR2 to YYREEE. The CDR3, cysteine through phenylalanine, is 15 amino acids long. Only the CDR3 DNA stays, 45 bases, in frame from base 1. From V the trimming removes 3 bases and from J it removes 1 base, while the gene matches leave 6 bases of the junction unaccounted for. The immunoSEQ Assay, a bias-controlled multiplex PCR, was used to amplify TCRbeta CDR3 regions from genomic DNA. The paper's processing steps were these. Nucleated cell counts per sample were estimated from amplification of reference gene primers within the assay. To quantify the absolute abundance of each unique TCRbeta CDR3 rearrangement, sequence reads were collapsed and filtered. For each sample, productive Simpson clonality was calculated as the square root of Simpson's diversity index over productive rearrangements. TCRdb limited this immuneACCESS table to in-frame rearrangements with V and J called. A share of clones is missing; checked studies link under half to unresolved V genes, and the rest is unexplained. D and trimming come from the DNA, and the V and J calls and clone size come from that table. In all, the sample holds around 100,000 clones, and 85% to 95% of those were seen once. Roughly 5.6% of the sample is held by the ten biggest clonotypes.

About this clone itself: Its binding antigen is unknown. Base quality data are lacking; no much larger clone is found one base away.

Each collaborating institution followed its own protocols to collect whole blood in K2EDTA tubes. For TCRbeta analysis, collaborator samples were shipped as frozen whole blood, as isolated PBMCs, or as DNA extracted from either sample type. Points the paper makes about the study in general: Clinical and demographic metadata were provided uncurated, with the amount varying by source and participant.

The sample was peripheral blood. The receptor was isolated from a man aged 50 to 59 with active COVID-19. This chain joins TRBV5-4 to TRBJ1-1, with 7 bases in between that match TRBD1. The nucleotide sequence reads as follows: TGTGCCAGCAGCTCAGGGGGGTTTGGGAACACTGAAGCTTTCTTT. It is translated as CASSSGGFGNTEAFF.